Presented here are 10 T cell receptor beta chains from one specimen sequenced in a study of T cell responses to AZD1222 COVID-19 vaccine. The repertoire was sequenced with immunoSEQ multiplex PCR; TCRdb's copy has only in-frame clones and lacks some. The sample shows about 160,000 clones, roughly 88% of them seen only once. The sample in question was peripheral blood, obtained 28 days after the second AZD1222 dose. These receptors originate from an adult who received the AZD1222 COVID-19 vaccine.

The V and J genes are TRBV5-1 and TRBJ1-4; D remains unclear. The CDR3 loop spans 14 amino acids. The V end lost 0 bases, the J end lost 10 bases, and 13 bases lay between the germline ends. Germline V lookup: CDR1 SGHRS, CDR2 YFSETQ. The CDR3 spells CASSLDGSSGKLFF. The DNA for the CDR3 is TGCGCCAGCAGCTTGGACGGGTCGTCAGGAAAACTGTTTTTT.

CDR3 nucleotides: TGTGCCAGCAGCCAAGAGACCCAGTACTTC. Translated: CASSQETQYF. This chain connects TRBV12-3 or TRBV12-4 to TRBJ2-5; D unclear. V was cut by 6 bases and J by 1 base, with 0 bases left in between. This CDR3 is 10 amino acids long.

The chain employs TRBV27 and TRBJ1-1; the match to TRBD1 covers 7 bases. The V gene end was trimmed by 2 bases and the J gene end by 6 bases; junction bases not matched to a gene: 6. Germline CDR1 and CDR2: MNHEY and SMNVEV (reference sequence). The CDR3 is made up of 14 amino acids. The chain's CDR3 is CASSLATGTSEAFF. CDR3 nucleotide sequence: TGTGCCAGCAGTTTAGCGACAGGGACGTCTGAAGCTTTCTTT.

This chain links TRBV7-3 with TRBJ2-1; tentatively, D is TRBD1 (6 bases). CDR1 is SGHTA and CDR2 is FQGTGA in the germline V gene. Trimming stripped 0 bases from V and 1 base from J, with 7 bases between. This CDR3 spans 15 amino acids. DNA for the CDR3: TGTGCCAGCAGCTTAACGCAGGGGTCCTACAATGAGCAGTTCTTC. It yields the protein CASSLTQGSYNEQFF.

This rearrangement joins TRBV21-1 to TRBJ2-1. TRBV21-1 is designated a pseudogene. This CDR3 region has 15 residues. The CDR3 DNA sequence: TGTGCCAGCAGCAAAGCGACCTTATCTTACAATGAGCAGTTCTTC. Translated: CASSKATLSYNEQFF.

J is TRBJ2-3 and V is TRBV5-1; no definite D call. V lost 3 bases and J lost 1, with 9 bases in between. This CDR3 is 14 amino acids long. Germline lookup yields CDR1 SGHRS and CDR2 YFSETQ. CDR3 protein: CASSSTLGTDTQYF. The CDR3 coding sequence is TGCGCCAGCAGCTCAACGCTGGGCACAGATACGCAGTATTTT.

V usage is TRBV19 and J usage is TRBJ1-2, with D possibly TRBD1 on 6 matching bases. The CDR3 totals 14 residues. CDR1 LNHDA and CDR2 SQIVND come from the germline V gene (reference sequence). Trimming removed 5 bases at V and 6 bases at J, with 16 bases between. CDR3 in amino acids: CASSQEVGADGYTF. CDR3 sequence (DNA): TGTGCCAGTAGTCAGGAGGTGGGGGCGGATGGCTACACCTTC.

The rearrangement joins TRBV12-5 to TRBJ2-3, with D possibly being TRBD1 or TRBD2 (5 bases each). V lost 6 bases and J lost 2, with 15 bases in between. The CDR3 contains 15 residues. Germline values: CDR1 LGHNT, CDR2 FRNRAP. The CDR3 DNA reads TGTGCTAGTGGGGTCCGGGACCGCGCCACAGATACGCAGTATTTT. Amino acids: CASGVRDRATDTQYF.

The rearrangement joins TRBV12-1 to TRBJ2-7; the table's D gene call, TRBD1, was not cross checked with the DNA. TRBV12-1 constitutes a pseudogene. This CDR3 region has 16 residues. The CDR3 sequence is CASSFVSRASSYEQYF. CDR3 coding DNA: TGTGCCAGCAGCTTTGTCTCCAGGGCGAGCTCCTACGAGCAGTACTTC.

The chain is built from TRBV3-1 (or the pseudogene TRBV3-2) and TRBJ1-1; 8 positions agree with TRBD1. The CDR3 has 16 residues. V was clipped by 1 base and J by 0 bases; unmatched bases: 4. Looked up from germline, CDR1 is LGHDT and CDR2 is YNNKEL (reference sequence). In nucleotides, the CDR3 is TGTGCCAGCAGCCAAGTCGGGACAGGATTGAACACTGAAGCTTTCTTT. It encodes CASSQVGTGLNTEAFF.